Described below is a single T cell receptor beta chain sequence and its context. No antigen is known for it. Nothing much larger sits one base from this clone, and base qualities are not available. The donors were included in the validation cohort of over a hundred subjects, a group kept apart from the approximately 690-subject first cohort. This record belongs to a study of cytomegalovirus exposure and HLA in healthy donors (TCRdb year 2017). Looking at the study overall: According to a later analysis, the 120 or so validation repertoires were produced on the same platform as the approximately 610 repertoires of the first cohort. The study aimed to test whether cataloging public T cell receptors could reveal signatures of past pathogen exposure. High-throughput TCR immunosequencing, statistical association of individual TCRs with disease status, and machine learning were combined to predict cytomegalovirus infection status. In addition to the first cohort of around 670 subjects, a separate validation cohort of 130 or so different subjects was used.

Overall study results and their limits: It was suggested by the authors that the approach could potentially be generalized to other disease states and immunological phenotypes. A total of about 180 TCR beta chains were listed by the study as associated with cytomegalovirus. The classifier was reported to diagnose cytomegalovirus status with high specificity and sensitivity in both the original and validation cohorts. In a later analysis, TCRs clustered in the first cohort were found to also tend to co-occur in the 120 validation repertoires, with approximately 94% of cluster scores above 0. A later analysis lacked HLA typing for the validation cohort, so it scored co-occurrence in that cohort across all 110 or so repertoires. Most TCR sequences were observed very rarely across donors, whereas some public TCRs were present in many individuals. In vitro tests confirmed that a few of the cytomegalovirus-associated TCR beta chains recognize cytomegalovirus antigens.

To prepare the library, the immunoSEQ multiplex PCR assay was applied. Concerning the study's data processing: A statistical classification framework was built for diagnosing cytomegalovirus status from the catalog of TCR beta chain sequences. TCRdb re-hosts the immuneACCESS table, in-frame sequences only. Its copies lack some clones; in the studies checked, an unresolved V gene accounts for under half of them, and the cause for the rest is not known. The V and J calls and clone size were taken over from that table, and D and trimming were inferred from the DNA. This sample holds 85,000 to 130,000 clones; around 90% were observed only once. Of the sample, less than 2% is held by the ten largest clones. CDR3 length: 14 amino acids, cysteine to phenylalanine. CDR3 DNA only is kept here, 42 bases in frame from base 1. From a lookup of the germline V gene, CDR1 and CDR2 are SGHAT and FQNNGV. V is shortened by 5 bases, J by 8 bases, and the region joining them spans 16 bases.

This sequence originates from a woman between 18 and 30 years old in good health and CMV-seropositive. The chain uses TRBV11-2 and TRBJ1-3; TRBD1 is perhaps the D gene, given 6 matching bases. The material sequenced was PBMCs. The DNA reads as follows: TGTGCCAGCAGCCGCCGGGACACGGAGTACACCATATATTTT. It codes for CASSRRDTEYTIYF.